The present TCR beta chain was sequenced within a study of CD8 T cells in Susac syndrome. The germline V gene encodes CDR1 KGHSH and CDR2 LQKENI. V gave up 0 bases and J gave up 4 bases, with 13 bases separating them. The CDR3 consists of 16 residues. Random hexamers were used to reverse transcribe the RNA input (about 0.45 to 1 ug). Each CDR3 protein gets one entry after TCRdb re-called the immunoSEQ multiplex PCR reads with MiXCR. The table lists 120,000 or so distinct CDR3 sequences, 90% to 95% of them singletons. The receptor's source is a human donor in good health. Sequenced sample: CD4+ T cells from PBMCs. The V and J genes are TRBV18 and TRBJ2-1; a possible D gene is TRBD1 (5 bases). The CDR3 DNA reads as TGTGCCAGCTCACCACCGTTAGGGGAATGGTACAATGAGCAGTTCTTC. This sequence encodes CASSPPLGEWYNEQFF.